The 4 T cell receptor beta chains below come from one sample, sequenced in a study of identical twins. One entry per CDR3 protein results from TCRdb running MiXCR on the 5' RACE reads. The sample lists hundreds of thousands of distinct CDR3 sequences, around 15% occurring once. Sequenced: memory (CD45RO+) T cells sorted from blood. The receptors were gathered from a woman younger than 30 in good health.

This clonotype came up many times. The chain employs TRBV7-8 and TRBJ2-7; 8 bases agree with TRBD1. The V and J ends lost 4 bases and 0 bases, in that order; junction bases with no gene match: 5. This CDR3 spans 15 amino acids. Germline CDR1 is SGHVS and CDR2 is FQNEAQ. The CDR3 DNA is TGTGCCAGCAGCTGGCAGGGGGCAACCTCCTACGAGCAGTACTTC. It specifies CASSWQGATSYEQYF.

This clonotype was recorded a few times. The CDR3 loop reads CASSLAGGNEKLFF. CDR3 bases: TGCGCCAGCAGCTTGGCCGGGGGTAATGAAAAACTGTTTTTT. The chain has TRBV5-1 and TRBJ1-4, with D perhaps TRBD1 (5 bases). CDR1 SGHRS and CDR2 YFSETQ come from the germline V gene. The V and J ends lost 0 bases and 4 bases respectively, with 7 bases between them. This CDR3 contains 14 residues.

This rearrangement joins TRBV12-3 or TRBV12-4 to TRBJ2-7; D unclear. Trimming removed 4 bases at V and 7 bases at J, with 17 bases between. The length of the CDR3 is 14 residues. The CDR3 DNA sequence: TGTGCCAGCAGTTCGACGACAATTCTGGGTGAGCAGTACTTC. As protein: CASSSTTILGEQYF.

The rearrangement uses TRBV6-4 and TRBJ2-5, with 10 bases that match TRBD2. V shed 3 bases, J shed 7 bases, and the junction held 5 bases outside the gene matches. The germline CDR1 and CDR2 sequences are MRHNA and SNTAGT. The CDR3 sequence is 14 residues long. The CDR3 sequence: CASSEQRGGRTQYF. CDR3 coding DNA: TGTGCCAGCAGTGAGCAGCGGGGGGGCCGGACCCAGTACTTC.